This TCR beta chain appears in the sequencing data of a study of Ad26.COV2.S vaccination and SARS-CoV-2 variants. Treatment of the sample: 15 to 20 received Ad26.COV2.S at low or high dose, single or two shots; roughly five received placebo; per-sample allocation not given. Vaccine and placebo recipients were sampled on day 63 after the first injection. Measured with immunoSEQ multiplex PCR; TCRdb has only the in-frame clones, and not every one. The repertoire holds about 350,000 clones, with about 89% as singletons. In germline, CDR1 is LGHNA, CDR2 YSLEER. The CDR3 is 15 amino acids. V lost 0 bases and J 1 base, leaving 10 bases between the germline ends.

This TCR came from a person aged 18 to 59 who received the Ad26.COV2.S COVID-19 vaccine or a placebo. V and J are TRBV4-3 and TRBJ2-7, with D possibly TRBD1 on 6 matching bases. The material sequenced was peripheral blood, taken in a trial of Ad26.COV2.S vaccine versus placebo. DNA for the CDR3: TGCGCCAGCAGCCAAGAGTTCGACAGGTCCTACGAGCAGTACTTC. It translates to CASSQEFDRSYEQYF.